This record looks at one TCR beta chain sequence and its context. The assay was immunoSEQ multiplex PCR, and TCRdb's table has in-frame clones only and misses some. The sample lists 20,000 to 25,000 clones, 85% to 90% occurring once. These data are taken from a study of blood T cell repertoires in COVID-19. The CDR3 has 21 residues. This receptor was obtained from a woman older than 75 with acute or convalescent COVID-19. This rearrangement joins TRBV21-1 to TRBJ2-7; the DNA was not compared with TRBD2, the D call given in the table. TRBV21-1 is flagged as a pseudogene. The sample taken for sequencing was peripheral blood. In DNA, the CDR3 is TGTGCCAGCACGCGAAGGGGGGGACAGGGAAAGACTAGCGGGAGAACCTACGAGCAGTACTTC. Translation: CASTRRGGQGKTSGRTYEQYF.